Following are 13 T cell receptor beta chains from one sample sequenced in a study of blood T cell repertoires in COVID-19. Libraries were prepared by immunoSEQ multiplex PCR; TCRdb keeps only in-frame clonotypes and omits some of them. The sample holds 120,000 or so clones, less than 85% seen once. The sequenced sample was peripheral blood. The receptors derive from a woman older than 75 with acute or convalescent COVID-19.

V gene TRBV5-1 combines with J gene TRBJ1-1; D unresolved. This CDR3 comprises 13 residues. Germline V gives CDR1 SGHRS, CDR2 YFSETQ. The germline V and J ends were trimmed by 2 bases and 6 bases, with 11 bases remaining between them. CDR3 sequence: CASSFNGGAEAFF. CDR3 coding DNA: TGCGCCAGCAGCTTTAACGGCGGGGCTGAAGCTTTCTTT.

The chain carries TRBV19 and TRBJ2-1; 12 bases line up with TRBD2. Germline V gives CDR1 LNHDA, CDR2 SQIVND (reference sequence). This CDR3 has 15 residues. Trimming removed 6 bases from V and 5 bases from J; junction bases left unmatched: 5. CDR3 in DNA: TGTGCCAGTAGACTAGCGGGAGGAGGGGACAATGAGCAGTTCTTC. Its translation is CASRLAGGGDNEQFF. Full variable domain (rest looked up from reference TRBV19 and TRBJ2-1): DGGITQSPKYLFRKEGQNVTLSCEQNLNHDAMYWYRQDPGQGLRLIYYSQIVNDFQKGDIAEGYSVSREKKESFPLTVTSAQKNPTAFYLCASRLAGGGDNEQFFGPGTRLTVL.

The chain joins TRBV4-2 to TRBJ2-3, with D maybe TRBD2 (5 bases). This CDR3 is 13 amino acids long. V gave up 10 bases and J gave up 2 bases, with 13 bases separating them. Germline V gives CDR1 LGHNA, CDR2 YNFKEQ. Here the CDR3 reads CATGGSDTDTQYF. Written as DNA, the CDR3 is TGTGCCACCGGCGGTAGCGACACAGATACGCAGTATTTT.

This chain connects TRBV6-5 to TRBJ1-1; D remains unclear. The V and J ends lost 0 bases and 7 bases respectively, with 9 bases between them. This CDR3 spans 13 amino acids. Germline V gene lookup returns CDR1 MNHEY and CDR2 SVGAGI. This chain's CDR3 is CASSYSPGGEAFF. The CDR3 DNA follows: TGTGCCAGCAGTTACTCTCCCGGCGGTGAAGCTTTCTTT.

J is TRBJ2-1 and V is TRBV24-1, with TRBD2 matching over 16 bases. The CDR3 extends over 19 amino acids. Germline loops: CDR1 KGHDR, CDR2 SFDVKD. V dropped 3 bases and J dropped 5; count of bases not matched to a gene: 9. The CDR3 here is CATSDRGLAGGPKDNEQFF. The CDR3 bases are TGTGCCACCAGTGATAGGGGACTAGCGGGGGGGCCGAAGGACAATGAGCAGTTCTTC.

The gene calls are TRBV29-1 and TRBJ2-7, with 10 positions matching TRBD1. J lost 2 bases, V lost 6 bases, and 7 bases had no gene match. The germline CDR1 and CDR2 sequences are SQVTM and ANQGSEA. The CDR3 has 14 residues. CDR3 loop: CSVTDRGPPYEQYF. The CDR3 DNA sequence: TGCAGCGTCACTGACAGGGGGCCGCCCTACGAGCAGTACTTC.

The CDR3 reads CTSSQDGGLAAIYEQYF. CDR3 coding DNA: TGCACCAGCAGCCAAGATGGGGGACTAGCGGCTATCTACGAGCAGTACTTC. The rearrangement uses TRBV1 and TRBJ2-7; the D segment call TRBD2 is taken from the table without a DNA check. TRBV1 is shown as a pseudogene. The CDR3 spans 17 residues.

The chain recombines TRBV30 with TRBJ1-2; D uncertain. CDR3 length: 12 residues. Germline V lookup: CDR1 GTSNPN, CDR2 SVGIG (reference sequence). CDR3 loop: CVSRDTFYGYTF. The CDR3 DNA follows: TGTGTCTCGAGAGACACTTTCTATGGCTACACCTTC.

This clone came up a few times. The gene calls are TRBV6-2 or TRBV6-3 and TRBJ2-3; a possible D gene is TRBD1 (7 bases). The germline gives CDR1 MNHEY, CDR2 SVGEGT. The CDR3 consists of 12 residues. The V end lost 0 bases, the J end lost 11 bases, and 9 bases lay between the germline ends. CDR3 DNA sequence: TGTGCCAGCAGTTACTCGCAGGGGGGGCAGTATTTT. It yields the protein CASSYSQGGQYF.

The chain uses TRBV9 and TRBJ2-7; 7 nucleotides align to TRBD2. The CDR3 has 15 amino acids. V dropped 5 bases and J dropped 2; count of bases not matched to a gene: 10. Germline CDR1 is SGDLS and CDR2 is YYNGEE. The CDR3 sequence: CASSWGGDATYEQYF. The CDR3 bases are TGTGCCAGCAGTTGGGGGGGGGACGCTACCTACGAGCAGTACTTC.

The CDR3 bases are TGTGCCAGCAGCCGTTGGGGGCCAAAGGGGGAGCAGTACTTC. It encodes CASSRWGPKGEQYF. This chain connects TRBV11-2 to TRBJ2-7, with a possible D match to TRBD1 (6 bases). This CDR3 comprises 14 residues. Germline CDR1 and CDR2: SGHAT and FQNNGV. Trimming took off 5 bases at V and 7 bases at J, with 18 bases between the two ends. The whole variable domain, filled in from reference TRBV11-2 and TRBJ2-7, reads EAGVAQSPRYKIIEKRQSVAFWCNPISGHATLYWYQQILGQGPKLLIQFQNNGVVDDSQLPKDRFSAERLKGVDSTLKIQPAKLEDSAVYLCASSRWGPKGEQYFGPGTRLTVT.

In this sample, this clone turned up many times. J is TRBJ1-1 and V is TRBV28; TRBD1 aligns across 11 bases. V lost 6 bases, J lost 4 bases, and 7 bases stayed unmatched. Germline V CDR1 and CDR2: MDHEN, SYDVKM. The CDR3 loop spans 15 amino acids. The CDR3 DNA reads as TGTGCCAGCAGCCCCTCAGGGACAGGGGGCACTGAAGCTTTCTTT. Translating it yields CASSPSGTGGTEAFF.

The rearrangement uses TRBV19 and TRBJ2-5, with 7 bases identical to TRBD1. Germline CDR1 is LNHDA and CDR2 is SQIVND (reference sequence). Germline trimming cut 2 bases from V and 5 bases from J; bases unmatched to any gene: 5. This CDR3 contains 14 residues. DNA of the CDR3: TGTGCCAGTAGTATAAACAGGGGAGTTGAGACCCAGTACTTC. Its translation is CASSINRGVETQYF.